This TCR beta chain was obtained from a study of CD8 T cells in ankylosing spondylitis. The study, taken as a whole, reports: For ankylosing spondylitis blood, a TCR beta motif of 7 or 8 highly homologous variants appeared characteristic. Within matched ankylosing spondylitis synovial fluid, disease-linked clones were reportedly significantly enriched. Disease-associated clones were CD8+ and fairly uncommon in peripheral blood.

5'-RACE, quantitative and with molecular barcodes, yielded the TCR beta libraries. TCRdb reprocessed the 5' RACE reads via MiXCR and lists one record per CDR3 protein. The repertoire holds roughly 86,000 distinct CDR3 sequences, approximately 9% seen once, with approximately 4.8% in the top ten. This clonotype was detected ten times or more. The antigen is undetermined. The CDR3 totals 16 residues. Trimming at V came to 0 bases and at J to 2 bases, leaving 5 bases not matched to a gene. Germline lookup yields CDR1 SGDLS and CDR2 YYNGEE. The sample comprised blood, either unsorted or a sorted T cell fraction (not recorded which). This clonotype originated in a male donor with ankylosing spondylitis or in good health (not recorded which). This chain links TRBV9 with TRBJ2-7, with 10 positions matching TRBD1. CDR3 in amino acids: CASSVDRDRGTYEQYF. For the CDR3, the DNA is TGTGCCAGCAGCGTAGACCGGGACAGGGGTACCTACGAGCAGTACTTC.